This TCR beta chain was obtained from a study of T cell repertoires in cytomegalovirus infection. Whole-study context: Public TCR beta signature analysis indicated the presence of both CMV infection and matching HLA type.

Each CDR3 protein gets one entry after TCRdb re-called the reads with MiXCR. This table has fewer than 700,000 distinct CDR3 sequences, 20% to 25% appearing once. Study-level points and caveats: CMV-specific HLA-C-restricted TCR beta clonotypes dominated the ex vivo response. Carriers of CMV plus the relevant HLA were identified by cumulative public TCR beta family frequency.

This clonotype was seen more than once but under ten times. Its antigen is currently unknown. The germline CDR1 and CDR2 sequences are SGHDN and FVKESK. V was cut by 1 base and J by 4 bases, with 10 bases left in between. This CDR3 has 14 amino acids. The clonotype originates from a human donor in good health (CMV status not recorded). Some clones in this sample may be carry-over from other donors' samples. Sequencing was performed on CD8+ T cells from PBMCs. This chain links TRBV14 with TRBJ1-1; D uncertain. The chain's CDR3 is CASSQATSATEAFF. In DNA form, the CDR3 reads TGTGCCAGCAGCCAAGCAACCTCTGCCACTGAAGCTTTCTTT.